The sequence of this T cell receptor beta chain was determined in a study of PD-1 blockade in mismatch repair-deficient tumors. Study-wide context: Enrolled about 2013-2017, patients had progressing, pretreated mismatch repair-deficient cancers of 12 to 13 types. Study-level points and caveats: After pembrolizumab, tumor-resident clones rose rapidly, then generally contracted before radiologic responses.

Clones were read by immunoSEQ multiplex PCR, and TCRdb kept only the in-frame ones, dropping some. The data contain tens of thousands of clones, approximately 81% of them seen just once; the ten biggest clones take up about 2.6%. Note on this clone: The antigen is not known.

CDR1 SGDLS and CDR2 YYNGEE come from the germline V gene. CDR3 size: 15 residues. V lost 3 bases and J lost 7, with 19 bases in between. The clonotype comes from an adult with mismatch repair-deficient cancer. This chain uses TRBV9 with TRBJ1-2; maybe TRBD1 (6 bases). The material was peripheral blood, obtained 12 weeks after starting pembrolizumab. The DNA of the CDR3 is TGTGCCAGCAGCGCGGGAGGTGGGGGCCCCTTTGGCTACACCTTC. Encoded protein: CASSAGGGGPFGYTF.